This TCR beta chain was captured by sequencing in a study of cytomegalovirus exposure and HLA in healthy donors. The germline V gene encodes CDR1 SGHRS and CDR2 YFSETQ. J gave up 7 bases and V 2 bases, and 8 bases lay outside the gene matches. CDR3 size: 14 residues. A multiplex PCR was run with 60 Vbeta primers and 13 Jbeta primers. Libraries were prepared by immunoSEQ multiplex PCR; TCRdb keeps only in-frame clonotypes and omits some of them. Here the sample spans 180,000 or so clones, about four fifths being singletons. The sequenced sample was PBMCs. This clonotype was obtained from a woman aged 18-29 years in good health and CMV-seronegative. V gene TRBV5-1 combines with J gene TRBJ2-7, with TRBD2 matching over 8 bases. The CDR3 sequence: CASSFYAGGYEQYF. In nucleotides, the CDR3 is TGCGCCAGCAGCTTTTACGCGGGAGGATATGAGCAGTACTTC.